The rows below give T cell receptor beta chains drawn from one sample of a study of OX40 agonist ivuxolimab in advanced cancers. Sequenced by immunoSEQ multiplex PCR; TCRdb stores in-frame clones only, minus some. This repertoire shows 75,000 to 100,000 clones, roughly nine tenths found once; its top ten account for roughly 5.5%. This sample comprised CD4+ or CD8+ T cells sorted from blood, obtained in a trial of the OX40 agonist ivuxolimab. These TCRs come from an adult with an advanced solid tumor such as melanoma, head and neck, liver or kidney cancer. CDR3s include the opening cysteine and the closing phenylalanine or tryptophan. D genes are given only for firm matches. The size entry is marked missing in some rows and otherwise reads once, few, many or a size class.

>-|TRBJ1-2|TRBV5-6|-
TGTGCCAGCAGCAACGACCCCTATGGCTACACCTTC
CASSNDPYGYTF
>few|TRBJ1-1|TRBV30|-
TGTGCCTGGAGTGTTGGAACAGGGAACACTGAAGCTTTCTTT
CAWSVGTGNTEAFF
>-|TRBJ1-2|TRBV2|-
TGTGCCAGCAGTGACGGCCCCGACTATGGCTACACCTTC
CASSDGPDYGYTF
>-|TRBJ2-7|TRBV2|-
TGTGCCAGCAGTAATCAGGGGTACGAGCAGTACTTC
CASSNQGYEQYF
>-|TRBJ2-2|TRBV2|TRBD2
TGTGCCAGCAGTGTTCGTCCTAGCGGCTACACCTTTACCGGGGAGCTGTTTTTT
CASSVRPSGYTFTGELFF
>-|TRBJ1-3|TRBV5-4|-
TGTGCCAGCAGCTTGGACCCGGCCAGGGGAAACACCATATATTTT
CASSLDPARGNTIYF
>-|TRBJ2-3|TRBV6-6|-
TGTGCCAGCAGTCGAGGTACAGTTACAGATACGCAGTATTTT
CASSRGTVTDTQYF
>-|TRBJ2-1|TRBV10-1|TRBD1
TGCGCCAGCAGTGAGTCAGGACAGGGCTACAATGAGCAGTTCTTC
CASSESGQGYNEQFF
>-|TRBJ1-6|TRBV10-1|TRBD1
TGCGCCAGCAGCCCCGACGCAGGGGGTTCACCCCTCCACTTT
CASSPDAGGSPLHF
>-|TRBJ1-2|TRBV4-1|TRBD1
TGCGCCAGCAGCCAAGAGACAGGGACTATCTATGGCTACACCTTC
CASSQETGTIYGYTF
>-|TRBJ1-1|TRBV7-8|-
TGTGCCAGCAGCCCTTCGCGGGGTAGTTTCAGCGAGGCTTTCTTT
CASSPSRGSFSEAFF
>-|TRBJ1-2|TRBV7-2|-
TGTGCCAGCCGGACAGCTCTTGGGCATGGCTACACCTTC
CASRTALGHGYTF
>-|TRBJ1-4|TRBV5-6|-
TGTGCCAGCAGCTTTCAGGGAGGAGAAAAACTGTTTTTT
CASSFQGGEKLFF
>-|TRBJ2-1|TRBV10-3|TRBD2
TGTGCCATCAGGGGCGGGGGGGACAATGAGCAGTTCTTC
CAIRGGGDNEQFF
>-|TRBJ2-3|TRBV30|TRBD2
TGTGCCTGGAGAAGCGGGAGTGGGTCAGATACGCAGTATTTT
CAWRSGSGSDTQYF
>-|TRBJ1-3|TRBV7-9|-
TGTGCCAGCAGCTTGTCGTGGGACTCCGCTGGAAACACCATATATTTT
CASSLSWDSAGNTIYF
>once|TRBJ2-7|TRBV4-1|-
TGCGCCAGCAGCTCCCCACAGGGTACCTACGAGCAGTACTTC
CASSSPQGTYEQYF
>-|TRBJ2-5|TRBV30|-
TGTGCCTGGCAAAACCAGGCGGGGAGAGAGACCCAGTACTTC
CAWQNQAGRETQYF
>-|TRBJ2-3|TRBV5-6|TRBD2
TGTGCCAGCCGCCGTCTAGCGGGGGGCACAGATACGCAGTATTTT
CASRRLAGGTDTQYF
>-|TRBJ2-1|TRBV7-2|-
TGTGCCAGCAGCTTAGTCAGGTACAATGAGCAGTTCTTC
CASSLVRYNEQFF
>few|TRBJ1-2|TRBV5-1|-
TGCGCCAGCAGCTTAGGGACGACCAAATATGGCTACACCTTC
CASSLGTTKYGYTF
>-|TRBJ1-1|TRBV6-4|-
TGTGCCAGCAGTGTAAAGGTGGGGGACACTGAAGCTTTCTTT
CASSVKVGDTEAFF
>-|TRBJ1-1|TRBV6-6|-
TGTGCCAGCAGTTACGTAGGGGGAACTGAGGAAGCTTTCTTT
CASSYVGGTEEAFF
>-|TRBJ1-2|TRBV9|-
TGTGCCAGCAGCGTCCGGGCCCAGCGGGCTCATGGCTACACCTTC
CASSVRAQRAHGYTF
>-|TRBJ2-3|TRBV14|-
TGTGCCAGCAGCCAAGAGTTTCGCACAGATACGCAGTATTTT
CASSQEFRTDTQYF
>once|TRBJ1-1|TRBV7-9|TRBD1
TGTGCCAGCAGCTTAGGGGTGGGACAGACCAACACTGAAGCTTTCTTT
CASSLGVGQTNTEAFF
>-|TRBJ1-2|TRBV5-1|-
TGCGCCAGCAGCTCTGGGACTCTTGGGGGCGGCTACACCTTC
CASSSGTLGGGYTF
>-|TRBJ1-5|TRBV18|-
TGTGCCAGCTCACCCGATCTTAGCAATCAGCCCCAGCATTTT
CASSPDLSNQPQHF
>-|TRBJ2-5|TRBV29-1|-
TGCAGCGGGTCCCCTTCTCAAGAGACCCAGTACTTC
CSGSPSQETQYF
>-|TRBJ2-7|TRBV29-1|TRBD1
TGCAGCGTTGAACCAACAGGGGGCGCAGGCTACGAGCAGTACTTC
CSVEPTGGAGYEQYF
>-|TRBJ2-7|TRBV2|-
TGTGCCAGCCGGGGGGCTAGCGGCTCCCTACGAGGGCAGTACTTC
CASRGASGSLRGQYF
>once|TRBJ1-4|TRBV5-1|TRBD1
TGCGCCAGCAGCTTGGGGGGTACAGGGGCTAGTAATGAAAAACTGTTTTTT
CASSLGGTGASNEKLFF
>-|TRBJ1-6|TRBV7-2|-
TGTGCCAGCGCGGGGGACACCAATTCACCCCTCCACTTT
CASAGDTNSPLHF
>-|TRBJ2-2|TRBV18|-
TGTGCCAGCTCACCTACGGGACACAACACCGGGGAGCTGTTTTTT
CASSPTGHNTGELFF
>-|TRBJ1-1|TRBV10-1|-
TGCGCCAGCAGTGAAACGGGCTTGAACACTGAAGCTTTCTTT
CASSETGLNTEAFF
>-|TRBJ2-1|TRBV9|TRBD2
TGTGCCAGCAGCCCACCGGGACTAGCGGGGTTTCATGAGCAGTTCTTC
CASSPPGLAGFHEQFF
>-|TRBJ2-3|TRBV6-6|-
TGTGCCAGCAAAAAAGGGGTGACTCGCACAGATACGCAGTATTTT
CASKKGVTRTDTQYF
>-|TRBJ1-3|TRBV6-1|-
TGTGCCATTATCGGGGGGCCTGGAAACACCATATATTTT
CAIIGGPGNTIYF
>-|TRBJ2-1|TRBV5-1|-
TGCGCCAGCAGCTTGGAGCGGGAGCAGTTCTTC
CASSLEREQFF
>-|TRBJ2-3|TRBV6-5|-
TGTGCCAGCAGTTGGGGGGCCAGCACAGATACGCAGTATTTT
CASSWGASTDTQYF
>-|TRBJ1-3|TRBV7-8|-
TGTGCCAGCAGCTTAGGACTGCCGGGCTCTGGAAACACCATATATTTT
CASSLGLPGSGNTIYF